The T cell receptor beta chain described here comes from a study of blood T cell repertoires in COVID-19. Germline CDR1 reads SGHTA; CDR2 reads FQGTGA. V trimming: 10 bases; J trimming: 1 base; junction bases outside the gene matches: 8. The length of the CDR3 is 15 residues. Source study methods: Amplification with reference gene primers provided the estimates of nucleated cell counts. Only in-frame clones appear in the TCRdb table, and some are missing; sequencing was by immunoSEQ multiplex PCR. The DNA was the basis for D and trimming; V, J and clone size are from that table. Of just over 150,000 clones in the sample, 85% were seen once.

The sequence was obtained from a human donor with acute or convalescent COVID-19. The donor label of this sample is uncertain. What was sequenced was peripheral blood. This chain joins TRBV7-3 and TRBJ2-2; 8 bases are a match to TRBD2. The CDR3 DNA sequence: TGTGCCACAACCACGGGAGGGGTGAACACCGGGGAGCTGTTTTTT. The encoded protein is CATTTGGVNTGELFF.